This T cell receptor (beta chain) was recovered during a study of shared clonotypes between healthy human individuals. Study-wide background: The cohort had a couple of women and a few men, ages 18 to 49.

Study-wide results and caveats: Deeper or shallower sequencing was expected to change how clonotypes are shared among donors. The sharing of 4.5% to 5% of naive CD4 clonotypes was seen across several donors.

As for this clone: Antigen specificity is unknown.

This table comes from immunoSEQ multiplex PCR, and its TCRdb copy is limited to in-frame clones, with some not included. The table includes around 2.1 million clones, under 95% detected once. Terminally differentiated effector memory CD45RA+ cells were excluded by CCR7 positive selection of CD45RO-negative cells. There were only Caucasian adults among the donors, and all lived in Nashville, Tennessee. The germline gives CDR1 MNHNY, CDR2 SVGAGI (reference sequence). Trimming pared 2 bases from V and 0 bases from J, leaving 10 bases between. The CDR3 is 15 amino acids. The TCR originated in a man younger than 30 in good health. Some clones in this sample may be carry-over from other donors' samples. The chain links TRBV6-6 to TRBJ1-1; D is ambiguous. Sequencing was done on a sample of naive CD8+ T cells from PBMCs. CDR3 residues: CASSYPTELNTEAFF. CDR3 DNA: TGTGCCAGCAGTTACCCGACGGAACTGAACACTGAAGCTTTCTTT.